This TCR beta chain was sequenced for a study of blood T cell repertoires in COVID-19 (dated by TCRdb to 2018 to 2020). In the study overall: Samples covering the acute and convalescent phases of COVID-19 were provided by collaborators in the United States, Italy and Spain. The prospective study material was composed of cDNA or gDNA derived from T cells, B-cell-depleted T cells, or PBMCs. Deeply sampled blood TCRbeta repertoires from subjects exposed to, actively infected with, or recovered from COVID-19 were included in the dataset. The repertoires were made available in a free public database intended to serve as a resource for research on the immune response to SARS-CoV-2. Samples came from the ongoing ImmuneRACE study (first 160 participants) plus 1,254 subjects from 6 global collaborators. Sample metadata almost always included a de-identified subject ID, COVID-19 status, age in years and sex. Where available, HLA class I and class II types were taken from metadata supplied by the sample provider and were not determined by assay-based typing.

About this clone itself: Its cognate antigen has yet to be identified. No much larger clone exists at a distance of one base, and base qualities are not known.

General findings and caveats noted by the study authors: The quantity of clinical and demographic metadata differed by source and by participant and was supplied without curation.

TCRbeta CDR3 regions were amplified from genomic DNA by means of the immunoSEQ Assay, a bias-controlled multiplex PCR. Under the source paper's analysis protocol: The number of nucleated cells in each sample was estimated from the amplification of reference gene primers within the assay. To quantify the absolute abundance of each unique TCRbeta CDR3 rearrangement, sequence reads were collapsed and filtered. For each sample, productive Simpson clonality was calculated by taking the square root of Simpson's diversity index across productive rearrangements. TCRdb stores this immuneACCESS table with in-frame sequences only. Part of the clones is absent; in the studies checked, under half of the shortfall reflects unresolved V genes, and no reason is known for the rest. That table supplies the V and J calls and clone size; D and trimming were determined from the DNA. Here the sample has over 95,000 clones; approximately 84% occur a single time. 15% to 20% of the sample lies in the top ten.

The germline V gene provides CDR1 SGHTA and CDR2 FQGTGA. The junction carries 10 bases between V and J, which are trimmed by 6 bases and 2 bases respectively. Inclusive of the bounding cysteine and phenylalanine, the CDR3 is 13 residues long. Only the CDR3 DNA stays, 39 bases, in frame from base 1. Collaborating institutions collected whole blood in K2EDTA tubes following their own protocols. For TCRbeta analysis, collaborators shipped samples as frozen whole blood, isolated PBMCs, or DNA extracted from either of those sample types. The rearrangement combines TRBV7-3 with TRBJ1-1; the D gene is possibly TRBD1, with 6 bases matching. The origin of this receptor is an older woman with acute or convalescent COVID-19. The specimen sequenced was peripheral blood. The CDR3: CASRDSLNTEAFF. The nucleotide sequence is TGTGCCAGCAGGGACAGTCTTAACACTGAAGCTTTCTTT.